These 17 T cell receptor beta chains were sequenced from one sample in a study of T cells after yellow fever vaccination. TCRdb called the 5' RACE reads again in MiXCR, with one record for every CDR3 protein. The sample holds more than 300,000 distinct CDR3 sequences; approximately 11% are singletons and the top ten take about 3.3%. The material sequenced was CD4+ T cells sorted from PBMCs, taken 45 days after the yellow fever booster vaccination. These TCRs come from a man aged 18 to 29 who received the YFV17D yellow fever vaccine.

This chain connects TRBV4-1 to TRBJ2-7, with 8 bases identical to TRBD1. With 4 bases clipped from V and 0 bases from J, the junction kept 23 bases outside the gene matches. Germline CDR1 MGHRA, CDR2 YSYEKL. This CDR3 spans 21 amino acids. This CDR3 is CASSPRFGYIPPGQVSYEQYF. CDR3 sequence (DNA): TGCGCCAGCAGCCCAAGGTTTGGATATATCCCGCCGGGACAGGTCTCCTACGAGCAGTACTTC.

The rearrangement uses TRBV30 and TRBJ1-5; maybe TRBD1 (5 bases). Between the trimmed V and J ends, which lost 5 bases and 6 bases, there was a span of 14 bases. This CDR3 contains 13 residues. CDR1 is GTSNPN, CDR2 SVGIG, per germline (reference sequence). CDR3 nucleotides: TGTGCCTGGGATTCAGGGATGGGTCAGCCCCAGCATTTT. Amino acid sequence: CAWDSGMGQPQHF. The full variable domain, completed using reference TRBV30 and TRBJ1-5, is SQTIHQWPATLVQPVGSPLSLECTVEGTSNPNLYWYRQAAGRGLQLLFYSVGIGQISSEVPQNLSASRPQDRQFILSSKKLLLSDSGFYLCAWDSGMGQPQHFGDGTRLSIL.

This clonotype has more than one count but fewer than ten. J is TRBJ2-1 and V is TRBV9, with 8 bases fitting TRBD2. The trim removed 0 bases at V and 3 bases at J, leaving 5 bases unmatched. The CDR3 covers 16 residues. Germline V CDR1 and CDR2: SGDLS, YYNGEE. The CDR3 DNA reads TGTGCCAGCAGCGTAGGGACGGCGGGGGGCTACAATGAGCAGTTCTTC. Its translation: CASSVGTAGGYNEQFF.

A few counts support this clonotype. V usage is TRBV5-4 and J usage is TRBJ1-1, with 7 nucleotides matching TRBD1. Trimming cost V 0 bases and J 5 bases; bases outside gene matches: 7. The CDR3 covers 15 residues. Germline-derived CDR1 and CDR2 are SGHNT and YYREEE (reference sequence). CDR3 protein: CASSLAKAGGTEAFF. DNA of the CDR3: TGTGCCAGCAGCTTGGCCAAGGCAGGGGGTACTGAAGCTTTCTTT.

This clonotype showed up just a few times. This chain uses TRBV4-2 with TRBJ1-2, with 12 bases matching TRBD1. The V gene end was trimmed by 4 bases and the J gene end by 6 bases; junction bases not matched to a gene: 6. The germline V gene encodes CDR1 LGHNA and CDR2 YNFKEQ. The CDR3 has 15 residues. CDR3 bases: TGTGCCAGCAGCCGTAGGGACAGGGGGCGAGATGGCTACACCTTC. Residues: CASSRRDRGRDGYTF.

This chain joins TRBV18 and TRBJ2-7; D possibly corresponds to TRBD1 (5 bases). The V and J ends lost 4 bases and 4 bases respectively, with 11 bases between them. Germline V gives CDR1 KGHSH, CDR2 LQKENI. The CDR3 runs 13 residues. CDR3 DNA: TGTGCCAGCTCACATCGACAGTCGTACGAGCAGTACTTC. Its protein product is CASSHRQSYEQYF.

In regard to this clonotype: Relative to the germline gene, one junction end is altered; a read error may explain this. The chain recombines TRBV7-3 with TRBJ2-3; 11 bases map to TRBD1. The CDR3 is 17 residues long. Per germline, CDR1 SGHTA and CDR2 FQGTGA. CDR3 coding DNA: TGTGCCAGCAGCTCCTCCCTAGGAGGACAGGGGGCAGACACGCAGTATTTT. Protein: CASSSSLGGQGADTQYF.

The V and J genes are TRBV9 and TRBJ2-3; 8 nucleotides match TRBD2. The V gene end was trimmed by 4 bases and the J gene end by 6 bases; junction bases not matched to a gene: 10. In germline, CDR1 is SGDLS, CDR2 YYNGEE. The CDR3 has 15 residues. The CDR3 here is CASSSGLGMLDTQYF. CDR3 DNA: TGTGCCAGCAGCTCGGGACTAGGGATGTTGGATACGCAGTATTTT.

The rearrangement uses TRBV5-1 and TRBJ1-2; D remains ambiguous. V was trimmed by 0 bases and J by 7 bases, leaving 10 bases between them. The germline gives CDR1 SGHRS, CDR2 YFSETQ. This CDR3 is built from 13 residues. CDR3 bases: TGCGCCAGCAGCTTGGGGAACGGCGGTGGCTACACCTTC. Translating it yields CASSLGNGGGYTF. Looking up the rest from reference TRBV5-1 and TRBJ1-2 gives the full variable domain: KAGVTQTPRYLIKTRGQQVTLSCSPISGHRSVSWYQQTPGQGLQFLFEYFSETQRNKGNFPGRFSGRQFSNSRSEMNVSTLELGDSALYLCASSLGNGGGYTFGSGTRLTVV.

This clonotype was observed many times. This rearrangement joins TRBV12-3 or TRBV12-4 to TRBJ2-6, with D unclear. The CDR3 is 15 amino acids. Deletions cut 6 bases from V and 0 bases from J, with 9 bases between. CDR3 sequence (DNA): TGTGCCAGCAGCTTTGACACCTCTGGGGCCAACGTCCTGACTTTC. Its protein product is CASSFDTSGANVLTF.

This clonotype was detected only a few times. V and J are TRBV29-1 and TRBJ1-2, with TRBD1 as a possible D gene (5 bases). Germline values: CDR1 SQVTM, CDR2 ANQGSEA. CDR3 length equals 12 residues. The V end was cut by 6 bases, the J end by 3 bases, with 11 bases between. In nucleotides, the CDR3 is TGCAGCGTCGCTACAGGCGACTATGGCTACACCTTC. As protein: CSVATGDYGYTF.

As DNA, the CDR3 is TGTGCCAGCAGTTCTGGACAGTTCTACACCGGGGAGCTGTTTTTT. It is translated as CASSSGQFYTGELFF. V gene TRBV28 combines with J gene TRBJ2-2; a weak D match, TRBD1 (6 bases). The CDR3 length is 15 residues. Germline CDR1 reads MDHEN; CDR2 reads SYDVKM. V was cut by 4 bases and J by 3 bases, with 12 bases left in between.

The J gene is TRBJ1-2, the V gene TRBV7-3; possible D gene TRBD1, 6 bases. Germline loops: CDR1 SGHTA, CDR2 FQGTGA. The CDR3 contains 17 residues. The V and J ends lost 2 bases and 4 bases respectively, with 20 bases between them. CDR3 bases: TGTGCCAGCAGCTTAGGAGCGGGCCCGACAGGACCCTATGGCTACACCTTC. As protein: CASSLGAGPTGPYGYTF. Filled out from reference TRBV7-3 and TRBJ1-2, the complete variable domain reads GAGVSQTPSNKVTEKGKYVELRCDPISGHTALYWYRQSLGQGPEFLIYFQGTGAADDSGLPNDRFFAVRPEGSVSTLKIQRTERGDSAVYLCASSLGAGPTGPYGYTFGSGTRLTVV.

In this sample, this clonotype turned up many times. This sequence joins TRBV5-1 and TRBJ2-3; D gene uncertain. Trimming removed 0 bases from V and 6 bases from J, with 5 bases in between. The CDR3 totals 12 residues. CDR1 is SGHRS, CDR2 YFSETQ, per germline. The CDR3 nucleotides are TGCGCCAGCAGCTTGGATAAGGATACGCAGTATTTT. Translating it yields CASSLDKDTQYF.

The chain joins TRBV10-3 to TRBJ2-5; 10 bases align to TRBD2. The CDR3 consists of 15 residues. Germline trimming cut 4 bases from V and 5 bases from J; bases unmatched to any gene: 7. CDR1 is ENHRY, CDR2 SYGVKD, per germline. Written as DNA, the CDR3 is TGTGCCATCAGTGGAGCGGGGGGGTTATGGGAGACCCAGTACTTC. It codes for CAISGAGGLWETQYF.

This clonotype has at least ten counts. This sequence joins TRBV12-3 or TRBV12-4 and TRBJ2-2, with D perhaps matching TRBD2 (6 bases). The CDR3 is 15 amino acids. V gave up 5 bases and J gave up 3 bases, with 13 bases separating them. The CDR3 spells CASSANRDYTGELFF. The CDR3 coding sequence is TGTGCCAGCAGTGCTAACCGGGACTACACCGGGGAGCTGTTTTTT.

The table lists this clonotype with many counts. The rearrangement joins TRBV11-2 to TRBJ2-2, with no clear D. V dropped 2 bases and J dropped 1 base, with 5 bases sitting between them. This CDR3 is 14 amino acids long. Germline V lookup: CDR1 SGHAT, CDR2 FQNNGV. In DNA, the CDR3 is TGTGCCAGCAGCTTATTCCGGAACACCGGGGAGCTGTTTTTT. The encoded protein is CASSLFRNTGELFF. The entire variable domain, with the rest obtained from reference TRBV11-2 and TRBJ2-2, is as follows: EAGVAQSPRYKIIEKRQSVAFWCNPISGHATLYWYQQILGQGPKLLIQFQNNGVVDDSQLPKDRFSAERLKGVDSTLKIQPAKLEDSAVYLCASSLFRNTGELFFGEGSRLTVL.